The rows below give T cell receptor beta chains drawn from one sample of a study of T cell responses to AZD1222 COVID-19 vaccine. Here immunoSEQ multiplex PCR was the method, and the copy in TCRdb shows in-frame clones only, minus some. The sample carries fewer than 120,000 clones, about 90% recorded once. The specimen was peripheral blood, collected on day 0 of AZD1222 vaccination. Receptors originate from an adult in good health. The CDR3 runs from the conserved cysteine through the conserved F or W. D genes are given only for firm matches. The listing skips clone size in some rows; elsewhere it reads once, few, many or a size class.

J	size	V	D	DNA	CDR3
TRBJ2-4	.	TRBV15	TRBD1	TGTGCCACCAGCGACAGGATGACAGGGGAATACATTCAGTACTTC	CATSDRMTGEYIQYF
TRBJ1-5	.	TRBV28	.	TGTGCCAGCAGTTTACAGGCGACAAATCAGCCCCAGCATTTT	CASSLQATNQPQHF
TRBJ2-7	.	TRBV11-2	TRBD1	TGTGCCAGCAGCTTGAACACAGGGGGCTTGAACGAGCAGTACTTC	CASSLNTGGLNEQYF
TRBJ1-4	.	TRBV5-1	.	TGCGCCAGCAGCTTGGTAGTAGCTTCTGCAACTAATGAAAAACTGTTTTTT	CASSLVVASATNEKLFF
TRBJ1-5	.	TRBV11-3	.	TGTGCCAGCAGCCTAGACTCAGAACAGCCCCAGCATTTT	CASSLDSEQPQHF
TRBJ1-1	once	TRBV28	.	TGTGCCAGCAGCCCAGCCTGGTTAGAAGCTTTCTTT	CASSPAWLEAFF
TRBJ1-1	.	TRBV28	TRBD1	TGTGCCAGCAGTTCCCGTGGGACAGGGGGCGGTGAAGCTTTCTTT	CASSSRGTGGGEAFF
TRBJ2-7	.	TRBV6-6	.	TGTGCCAGCAGTCCCGGGACCTACGAGCAGTACTTC	CASSPGTYEQYF
TRBJ2-1	.	TRBV24-1	.	TGTGCCACCAGTGATTTTTCCCTAATAGGGGTCAATGAGCAGTTCTTC	CATSDFSLIGVNEQFF
TRBJ2-7	.	TRBV11-3	TRBD2	TGTGCCAGCAGCTGGGGTGCGGGGGGGTCCTACGAGCAGTACTTC	CASSWGAGGSYEQYF
TRBJ1-1	.	TRBV28	.	TGTGGTACAAGGAACACTGAAGCTTTCTTT	CGTRNTEAFF